This T cell receptor (beta chain) was sequenced during a study of PD-1 blockade in mismatch repair-deficient tumors. For the study at large: Enrolled about 2012-2016, patients had progressing, pretreated mismatch repair-deficient cancers of 12 types.

As concerns this clone: The antigen is not known.

Time point given: roughly 11-day in vitro stimulation with candidate neoantigen peptide 6. Cells were stimulated approximately 9 days with each of roughly 7 ELISpot-reactive neoantigens. Clones were sequenced by immunoSEQ multiplex PCR, and TCRdb holds only the in-frame ones, with some missing. The sample has roughly 14,000 clones; 86% are singletons. The J segment lost 4 bases and the V segment lost 3 bases, leaving 5 bases of the junction unmatched. Germline CDR1 is KGHSH and CDR2 is LQKENI. The CDR3 is 15 amino acids. The receptor's source is an adult with mismatch repair-deficient cancer. Specimen: cells cultured in vitro, collected from a patient treated with pembrolizumab. This chain joins TRBV18 and TRBJ1-1; 10 bases line up with TRBD1. The CDR3 DNA reads as TGTGCCAGCTCACCCCCGGGACAGGGGAGCACTGAAGCTTTCTTT. Amino acid sequence: CASSPPGQGSTEAFF.